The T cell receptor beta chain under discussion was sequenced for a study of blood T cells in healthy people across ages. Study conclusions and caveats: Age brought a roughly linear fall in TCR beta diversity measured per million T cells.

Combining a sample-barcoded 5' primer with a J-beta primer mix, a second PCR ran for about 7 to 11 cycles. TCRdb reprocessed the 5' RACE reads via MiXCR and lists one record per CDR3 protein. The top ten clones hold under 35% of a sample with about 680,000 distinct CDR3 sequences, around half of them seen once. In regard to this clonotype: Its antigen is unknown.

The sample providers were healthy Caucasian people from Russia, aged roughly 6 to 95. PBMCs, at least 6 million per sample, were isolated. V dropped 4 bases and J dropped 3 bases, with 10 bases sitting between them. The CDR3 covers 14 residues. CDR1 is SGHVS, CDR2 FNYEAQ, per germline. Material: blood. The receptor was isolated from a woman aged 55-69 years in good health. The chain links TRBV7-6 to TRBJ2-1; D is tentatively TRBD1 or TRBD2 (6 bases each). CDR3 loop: CASSYGGGYNEQFF. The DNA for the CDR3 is TGTGCCAGCAGCTACGGAGGGGGCTACAATGAGCAGTTCTTC.